This is a list of T cell receptor beta chains from one sample in a study of cytomegalovirus exposure and HLA in healthy donors. Here immunoSEQ multiplex PCR was the method, and the copy in TCRdb shows in-frame clones only, minus some. The table shows about 200,000 clones, with 70% to 80% occurring only once. Sequencing was done on a sample of PBMCs. The origin of the receptors is a girl aged 2-10 years in good health and CMV-seronegative. Both conserved end residues are part of each CDR3. Clone size is not always given. Where it is, it says once, few, many or a class for expanded clones.

v_gene	j_gene	abundance	CDR3aa
TRBV18	TRBJ2-1	-	CASSPQTGNSYNEQFF
TRBV7-4	TRBJ1-1	-	CASSRGGAGRWLLAFF
TRBV25-1	TRBJ1-1	-	CASSEFGGRNTEAFF
TRBV5-1	TRBJ2-1	-	CASSQDRGSNEQFF
TRBV5-4	TRBJ2-7	-	CASSLAGGSGAYEQYF
TRBV2	TRBJ2-7	few	CASKYTLLYEQYF
TRBV10-3	TRBJ1-5	few	CAISESEGGNQPQHF
TRBV27	TRBJ2-5	-	CANRPPGLGVETQYF
TRBV6-6	TRBJ2-7	-	CASSFGTTLSYF
TRBV6-1	TRBJ2-7	-	CASSGTSYHEQYF
TRBV6-1	TRBJ2-7	-	CASSEEGPWGLAGKYEQYF
TRBV5-1	TRBJ2-1	few	CASSGHGGTGNNEQFF
TRBV5-1	TRBJ2-1	-	CASSSVRAQWGVQVNEQFF
TRBV6-4	TRBJ2-5	-	CASKCGGEETQYF
TRBV19	TRBJ1-1	-	CASSASQGRWTEAFF
TRBV19	TRBJ1-4	-	CASSIQAGGGWSPNEKLFF
TRBV5-1	TRBJ2-7	few	CASSNWGPPSSYEQYF
TRBV5-4	TRBJ2-6	-	CASSFGSSGANVLTF
TRBV15	TRBJ2-3	-	CATSTRLGLGMDTQYF
TRBV10-2	TRBJ2-7	-	CASRGQGISYEQYF
TRBV19	TRBJ1-6	few	CASSISRTGVNSPLHF
TRBV9	TRBJ2-1	-	CASSWTGEPYNEQFF
TRBV5-4	TRBJ1-2	-	CASSLAGQAYYGYTF
TRBV6-1	TRBJ1-2	-	CASSEVSYGYTF
TRBV2	TRBJ1-5	-	CASSDSAGSNQPQHF
TRBV6-1	TRBJ1-2	-	CASSETGSLQSYGYTF
TRBV30	TRBJ1-5	-	CAWSQAPYSNQPQHF
TRBV5-6	TRBJ2-7	-	CASSVGGTALYEQYF
TRBV25-1	TRBJ1-2	-	CASSETRDRGYGYTF
TRBV2	TRBJ1-4	-	CATVQGAEEKLFF
TRBV6-5	TRBJ2-3	-	CASTASTVDTQYF
TRBV9	TRBJ1-1	few	CASIPDTLNTEAFF
TRBV10-3	TRBJ2-1	-	CAIRPTDFPYRYEQFF
TRBV7-2	TRBJ2-1	-	CASSFSINEQFF
TRBV29-1	TRBJ1-2	few	CSDRSLDGYTF
TRBV5-1	TRBJ2-7	-	CASSLAGGSYEQYF
TRBV27	TRBJ1-1	once	CASRLRARNTEAFF
TRBV4-2	TRBJ2-4	-	CASSQDPGTSSVWDIQYF
TRBV6-1	TRBJ2-2	-	CASSGRLGLGNSGELFF
TRBV14	TRBJ2-1	-	CASSPADSNNEQFF
TRBV30	TRBJ2-1	-	CAWSLDTYSYNEQFF
TRBV7-7	TRBJ2-2	-	CASSLNAGENTGELFF
TRBV5-1	TRBJ2-7	few	CASSLLLRIYEQYF
TRBV4-1	TRBJ1-2	-	CASSPVGENYGYTF
TRBV6-5	TRBJ1-1	-	CASSYGAQGEAFF
TRBV5-1	TRBJ2-1	-	CASSLQLAGSPFNEQFF
TRBV27	TRBJ1-4	few	CASSFLPRQDEKLFF
TRBV6-1	TRBJ1-5	once	CASSQTGGLEQPQHF
TRBV5-4	TRBJ1-1	-	CASSSIGVSTEAFF
TRBV27	TRBJ2-1	-	CASSLLGGEQFF
TRBV29-1	TRBJ2-3	-	CSVGDRGARTDTQYF
TRBV5-6	TRBJ2-1	-	CASSAGTSGSNEQFF
TRBV5-6	TRBJ2-1	-	CASSLTSGYNEQFF
TRBV5-4	TRBJ1-2	-	CASSWGQGNGYTF